This TCR beta chain was captured in a study (dated by TCRdb to about 2015). In the study overall: Whether tumor-infiltrating Tregs in breast cancer are recruited from blood Tregs or converted in situ from other CD4+ T cell subsets was tested.

Full-length TCR variable regions were amplified by 5' RACE PCR with constant-region reverse primers, and semi-nested PCR with Nested Universal Primer A was subsequently performed. Using the ReliaPrep RNA Cell Miniprep System, total RNA was extracted, and the SMARTer RACE 5'/3' Kit was then used to reverse transcribe the RNA into 5'RACE-ready cDNA. Full-length TCR alpha and beta libraries were barcoded with multiplex adaptors and sequenced on an Illumina MiSeq. The paper's processing steps were these. For each of nine subset-tissue groups, sequencing data from the five patients were pooled, and the groups were then compared using unsupervised clustering of TCR gene usage. The Morisita-Horn index was used to calculate repertoire similarity, with shared sequences weighted according to their contribution to each repertoire. In TCRdb, the public reads were trimmed at Q25 with fastp and aligned with MiXCR, with productive beta chains retained. When rows share a CDR3 protein, they turn into one entry using the most common DNA and genes. Here the V and J calls rest on TCRdb's processing, not on the authors' analysis. The sample has about 57,000 distinct CDR3 sequences on record, about 25% of them singletons. The ten most abundant clones make up around 2.1% of the sample.

From its cysteine to its phenylalanine, the CDR3 spans 16 amino acids. CDR3 DNA only is kept here, 48 bases in frame from base 1. V is pruned by 5 bases and J by 4 bases, leaving 12 bases of the junction without a gene match. CDR1 and CDR2, per the germline V gene (reference sequence), are LNHNV and YYDKDF. Tregs were isolated as CD4+CD25+CD127-/low cells. Tregs, naive and memory CD4+ T cells from tumor, blood and ipsilateral draining lymph nodes of five breast cancer patients underwent full-length TCR alpha and beta sequencing. Tumor tissue and lymph nodes from ipsilateral axillary dissection were perfused with PBS, minced and digested with collagenase I and hyaluronidase. FACS confirmed that the sorted cell populations were more than 90% pure. As concerns this clonotype: Its antigen remains undetermined. No base-level quality is on record; no much larger clone is a single base apart.

On the study overall, not on this receptor specifically: The TCR gene usage of tumor memory CD4+ T cells clustered together with blood and lymph node memory CD4+ cells and with lymph node naive CD4+ cells. Tumor-infiltrating Treg TCR alpha and beta sequences overlapped most with tumor naive CD4+ T cells, then with blood naive CD4+ T cells. The validation in the larger cohort was limited to a single TCR beta V-J rearrangement instead of whole repertoires.

Recombination connected TRBV15 to TRBJ2-3, with 7 bases matching TRBD2. This clonotype was obtained from a female donor with breast cancer. Sequenced material: tumor-infiltrating Tregs sorted from the breast tumor. The DNA sequence is given as TGTGCCACCAGCGGGGGGGGTTTAAGTATGGCAGATACGCAGTATTTT. Its protein is CATSGGGLSMADTQYF.